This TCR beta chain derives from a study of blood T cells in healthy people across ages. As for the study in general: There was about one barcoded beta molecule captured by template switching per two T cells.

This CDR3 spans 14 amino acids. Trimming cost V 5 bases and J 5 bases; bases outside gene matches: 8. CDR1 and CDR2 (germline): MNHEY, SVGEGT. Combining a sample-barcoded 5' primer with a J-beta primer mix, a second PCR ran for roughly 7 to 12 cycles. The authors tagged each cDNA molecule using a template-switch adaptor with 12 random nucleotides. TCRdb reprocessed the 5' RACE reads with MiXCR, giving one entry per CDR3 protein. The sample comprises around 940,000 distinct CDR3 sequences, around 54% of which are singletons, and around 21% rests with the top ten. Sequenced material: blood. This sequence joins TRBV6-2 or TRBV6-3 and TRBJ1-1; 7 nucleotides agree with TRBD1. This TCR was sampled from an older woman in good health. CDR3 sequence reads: CASSTGTVGTEAFF. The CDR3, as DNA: TGTGCCAGCAGTACCGGGACAGTTGGGACTGAAGCTTTCTTT.